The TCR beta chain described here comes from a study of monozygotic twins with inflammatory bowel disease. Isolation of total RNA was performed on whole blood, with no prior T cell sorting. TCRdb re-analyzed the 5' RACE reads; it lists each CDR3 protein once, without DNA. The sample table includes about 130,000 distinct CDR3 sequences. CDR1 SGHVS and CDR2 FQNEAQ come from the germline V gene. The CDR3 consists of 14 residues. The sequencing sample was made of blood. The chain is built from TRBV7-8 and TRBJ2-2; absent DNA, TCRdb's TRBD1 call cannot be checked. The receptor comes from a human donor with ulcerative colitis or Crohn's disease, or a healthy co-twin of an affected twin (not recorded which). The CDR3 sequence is CANSGTGWTGELFF.